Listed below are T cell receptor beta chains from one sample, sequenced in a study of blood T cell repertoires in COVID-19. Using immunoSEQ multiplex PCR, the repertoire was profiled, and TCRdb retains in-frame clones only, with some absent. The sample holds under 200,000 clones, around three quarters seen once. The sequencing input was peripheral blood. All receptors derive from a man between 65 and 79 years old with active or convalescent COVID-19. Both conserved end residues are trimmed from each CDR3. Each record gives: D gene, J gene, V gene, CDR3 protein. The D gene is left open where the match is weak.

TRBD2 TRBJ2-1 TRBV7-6 ASSQRGYSGATYNEQF
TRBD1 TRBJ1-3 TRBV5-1 ASSPRTGDAGNTIY
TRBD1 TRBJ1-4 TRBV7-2 ASKGQTNEKLF
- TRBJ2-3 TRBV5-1 ASIHGGKWTDTQY
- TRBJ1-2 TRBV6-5 ASSQDKVYGYT
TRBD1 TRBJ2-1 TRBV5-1 ASSLSQGAQGEQF
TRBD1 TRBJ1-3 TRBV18 ASSRGQGPSGNTIY
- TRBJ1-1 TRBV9 APQSKAGRQLVNTEAF
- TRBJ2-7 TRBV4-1 ASSGREGYEQY
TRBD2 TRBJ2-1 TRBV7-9 ASSFGTSGSSYNEQF
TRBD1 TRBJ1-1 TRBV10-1 ASSAGQGRTEAF
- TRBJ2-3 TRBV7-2 ASSSSGASDTQY
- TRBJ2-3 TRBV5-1 ASSLDDVRGDTQY
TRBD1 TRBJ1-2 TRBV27 ASSPDRYYGYT
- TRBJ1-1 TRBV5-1 ASSPDSITEAF
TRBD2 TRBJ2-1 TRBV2 ASSALTSGYNEQF
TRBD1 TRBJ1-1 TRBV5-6 ASSGDVWDSMNTEAF
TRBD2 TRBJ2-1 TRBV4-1 ASSQGSYTGLAGSSSYNEQF
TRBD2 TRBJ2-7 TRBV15 ATSRGTSGRGEQY
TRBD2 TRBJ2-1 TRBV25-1 ASSEYNSGNNNEQF
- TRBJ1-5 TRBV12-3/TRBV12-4 ASSNHRLPQH
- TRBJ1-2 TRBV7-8 ASSPGRYGYT
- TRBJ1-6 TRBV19 ASSPGPPGGSPLH
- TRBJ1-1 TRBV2 ASSEQGQTNTEAF